This T cell receptor (beta chain) was sequenced during a study of blood T cell repertoires in COVID-19. Germline-derived CDR1 and CDR2 are KGHDR and SFDVKD. V shed 9 bases and J 3 bases; nucleotides not matched to a gene: 6. The CDR3 runs to 14 residues. TCRdb keeps only in-frame clones here, not all; method: immunoSEQ multiplex PCR. Counted here are around 250,000 clones, around 83% occurring once; the ten biggest clones make up around 7.9%. Sequenced: peripheral blood. The sequence was obtained from a man aged 40-55 years with active or convalescent COVID-19. The rearrangement uses TRBV24-1 and TRBJ1-4; the match to TRBD1 covers 7 bases. CDR3 protein: CATQAGGPNEKLFF. DNA of the CDR3: TGTGCCACCCAGGCAGGGGGTCCTAATGAAAAACTGTTTTTT.